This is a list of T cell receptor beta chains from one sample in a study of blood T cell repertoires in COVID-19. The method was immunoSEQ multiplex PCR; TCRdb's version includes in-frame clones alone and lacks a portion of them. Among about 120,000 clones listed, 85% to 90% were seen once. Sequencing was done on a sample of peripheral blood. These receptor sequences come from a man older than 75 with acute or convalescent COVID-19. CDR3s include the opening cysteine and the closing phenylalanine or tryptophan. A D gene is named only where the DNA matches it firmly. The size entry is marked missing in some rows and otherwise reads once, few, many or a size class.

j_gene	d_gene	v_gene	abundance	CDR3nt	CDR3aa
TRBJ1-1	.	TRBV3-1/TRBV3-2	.	TGTGCCAGCAGTACTATCTCAGGGGAGAACACTGAAGCTTTCTTT	CASSTISGENTEAFF
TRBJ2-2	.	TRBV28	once	TGTGCCAGCAGTCCACCCAGTGGGAACACCGGGGAGCTGTTTTTT	CASSPPSGNTGELFF
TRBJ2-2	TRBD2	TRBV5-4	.	TGTGCCAGCAGCTTGGCCTGGGCTAGCGGAGGAACGAACACCGGGGAGCTGTTTTTT	CASSLAWASGGTNTGELFF
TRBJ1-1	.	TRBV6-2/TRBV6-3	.	TGTGCCAGCAGTTACTCGACCGAGGCAGAAAGGAACACTGAAGCTTTCTTT	CASSYSTEAERNTEAFF
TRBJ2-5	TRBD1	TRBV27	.	TGTGCCAGCAGTCCACCGGGACAGTTGTTTGGAGAGACCCAGTACTTC	CASSPPGQLFGETQYF
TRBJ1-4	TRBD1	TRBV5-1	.	TGCGCCAGCAGCATCGGACAGGGTGGTGAAAAACTGTTTTTT	CASSIGQGGEKLFF
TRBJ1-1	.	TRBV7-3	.	TGTGCCAGCAGCTTAACGTTAGTCTGTTTATTGGACACTGAAGCTTTCTTT	CASSLTLVCLLDTEAFF
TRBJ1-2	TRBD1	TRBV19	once	TGTGCCAGTAGTACCACAGGGGGCCCTGGCTACACCTTC	CASSTTGGPGYTF
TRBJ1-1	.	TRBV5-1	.	TGCGCCAGTTACAGGGAGGGCACTGAAGCTTTCTTT	CASYREGTEAFF
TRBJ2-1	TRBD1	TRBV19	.	TGTGCCAGCTCGGGGGACAGGGGATTCTCCTACAATGAGCAGTTCTTC	CASSGDRGFSYNEQFF